This paragraph covers one TCR beta chain sequence. Antigen unknown. This sample is drawn from a study of shared clonotypes between healthy human individuals. Study conclusions and caveats: Clonotype sharing across a few donors was observed for around 5% of naive CD4 clonotypes.

In the authors' methods: Filtering differed since immunoSEQ provided only junctions, with no quality scores. Using immunoSEQ multiplex PCR, the repertoire was profiled, and TCRdb retains in-frame clones only, with some absent. That table furnishes V, J and clone size, whereas the DNA furnished D and trimming. The data show millions of clones, about 92% seen once. The naive CD8 population came from CD45RO-negative cells selected for CCR7, without terminally differentiated effector memory CD45RA+ cells. Trimming left V 1 base short and J 10 bases short, with 5 bases between. Germline CDR1 reads MGHRA; CDR2 reads YSYEKL. This CDR3 spans 11 amino acids.

This sequence joins TRBV4-1 and TRBJ2-1; D is unresolved. Sequencing was performed on naive CD8+ T cells from PBMCs. This clonotype was sampled from a man between 18 and 35 years old in good health. Some clones in this sample may be carry-over from other donors' samples. The CDR3 DNA follows: TGCGCCAGCAGCCAAGCGGTAGAGCAGTTCTTC. Translated, it gives CASSQAVEQFF.